What follows are 23 T cell receptor beta chains derived from one specimen sequenced in a study of T-cell reconstitution after alpha-beta-depleted transplantation in children listed by TCRdb under 2016. Taken with the paper, the label for treatment or condition translates to: allogeneic hematopoietic cell transplantation with graft depleted of TCRalphabeta T cells and CD19 B cells. The library was built by means of PCR. TCRdb names Illumina HiSeq 2500 as the instrument used. To normalize quantification of the TCRbeta repertoire, the TCR libraries were built with molecular barcoding that relied on unique molecular identifiers. TCRdb reprocessing: public reads trimmed at Q25 with fastp, clones called with MiXCR, in-frame beta chains kept. Rows matching on CDR3 protein sequence are summarized as one entry with the most common DNA and genes. For this sample there are under 850,000 distinct CDR3 sequences; around 13% appear just once. The biggest ten clones account for roughly 0.84% of the sample.

The starting material was PBMCs, obtained before TCRalphabeta/CD19-depleted stem cell transplant. These receptor sequences come from a girl between 2 and 10 years old with congenital amegakaryocytic thrombocytopenia, due to receive a stem cell transplant.

This clonotype showed up many times. The rearrangement joins TRBV10-2 to TRBJ1-3; possibly TRBD1 for D (5 bases). V dropped 2 bases and J dropped 7 bases, with 9 bases sitting between them. The CDR3 length is 13 residues. Germline values: CDR1 WSHSY, CDR2 SAAADI. DNA for the CDR3: TGCGCCAGCAGTGAGACAAAGGGGAACACCATATATTTT. Translating it yields CASSETKGNTIYF.

Many counts were recorded for this clonotype. V is TRBV20-1 and J is TRBJ2-3; no definite D call. Per the germline V gene, CDR1 is DFQATT and CDR2 is SNEGSKA (reference sequence). Trimming left V 0 bases short and J 2 bases short, with 12 bases between. The length of the CDR3 is 15 residues. The CDR3 DNA follows: TGCAGTGCTAGAGAGCAACATCTCCACACAGATACGCAGTATTTT. Amino acid sequence: CSAREQHLHTDTQYF.

This chain joins TRBV5-6 and TRBJ1-6; D is perhaps TRBD1 (6 bases). This CDR3 comprises 15 residues. V was pared by 1 base and J by 10 bases, with 15 bases between. Germline V gene lookup returns CDR1 SGHDT and CDR2 YYEEEE. The CDR3 region has the DNA TGTGCCAGCAGCTTGAGGCAGGGGAAGGAGTCACCCCTCCACTTT. Translating it yields CASSLRQGKESPLHF.

A note on this clonotype: No conserved phenylalanine or tryptophan is present at the end of the CDR3, so a read error is the likely explanation. V is TRBV20-1 and J is TRBJ2-7; 14 positions match TRBD2. In germline, CDR1 is DFQATT, CDR2 SNEGSKA (reference sequence). The CDR3 is 14 amino acids. V dropped 6 bases and J dropped 6; count of bases not matched to a gene: 7. The CDR3 sequence: CSAHGTSGSLEQYL. The CDR3 coding sequence is TGCAGTGCCCACGGGACTAGCGGGAGCCTCGAGCAGTACCTC.

The sample holds many counts of this clonotype. This chain connects TRBV20-1 to TRBJ2-3; 13 bases fit TRBD2. The CDR3 spans 16 residues. The junction had 8 bases not matched to a gene; V was cut back by 5 bases and J by 3 bases. The V gene's germline CDR1 is DFQATT and CDR2 SNEGSKA (reference sequence). CDR3 in DNA: TGCAGTGCTCGGCGCGGACTAGCGGGAGAAACAGATACGCAGTATTTT. Translation: CSARRGLAGETDTQYF.

This clonotype was observed at least ten times. The CDR3 is CASSRYDSRFPDEQFF. The CDR3, as DNA: TGTGCCAGCAGTCGCTACGACAGCCGCTTTCCCGATGAGCAGTTCTTC. The V call is TRBV3-1, the J call TRBJ2-1; D may be TRBD1 (5 bases). The V end was cut by 6 bases, the J end by 8 bases, with 23 bases between. The CDR3 is 16 amino acids. Germline V lookup: CDR1 LGHDT, CDR2 YNNKEL (reference sequence).

This clonotype showed up many times. The genes are TRBV5-1 and TRBJ2-1; possibly TRBD1 or TRBD2 for D (5 bases each). This CDR3 has 15 amino acids. V lost 2 bases to trimming and J lost 0 bases, with 9 bases between them. The germline CDR1 and CDR2 sequences are SGHRS and YFSETQ. The CDR3 nucleotides are TGCGCCAGCAGCTTTTGGGGGAGCTCCTACAATGAGCAGTTCTTC. Amino acids: CASSFWGSSYNEQFF.

This clonotype was counted at least ten times. The chain uses TRBV5-1 and TRBJ1-4, with 7 bases lining up with TRBD1. J gave up 6 bases and V 0 bases, and 2 bases lay outside the gene matches. The CDR3 extends over 14 amino acids. Looked up from germline, CDR1 is SGHRS and CDR2 is YFSETQ. In DNA form, the CDR3 reads TGCGCCAGCAGCTTGGAACAGGGGCATGAAAAACTGTTTTTT. Residues: CASSLEQGHEKLFF.

The genes are TRBV20-1 and TRBJ1-5, with D uncertain. The ends were cut back, 3 bases at V and 0 bases at J, with 9 bases in the middle. Germline values: CDR1 DFQATT, CDR2 SNEGSKA (reference sequence). The CDR3 sequence is 14 residues long. CDR3 nucleotide sequence: TGCAGTGCTAGGGACGTGAATAGCAATCAGCCCCAGCATTTT. Translating it yields CSARDVNSNQPQHF.

This clonotype was recorded a few times. This chain joins TRBV7-6 and TRBJ2-2; D remains ambiguous. This CDR3 comprises 15 residues. V shed 2 bases and J shed 7 bases, with 14 bases lying between them. The V gene's germline CDR1 is SGHVS and CDR2 FNYEAQ. The DNA for the CDR3 is TGTGCCAGCAGCTTACGCGCAGGATTCTACGGGGAGCTGTTTTTT. Translated, it gives CASSLRAGFYGELFF.

This clonotype was recorded at least ten times. V is TRBV5-1 and J is TRBJ1-3; D might be TRBD1 (6 bases). The CDR3 is 16 amino acids. CDR1 and CDR2 (germline): SGHRS, YFSETQ. With 3 bases removed from V and 2 bases from J, the gap between germline ends came to 15 bases. CDR3 residues: CASSSTGTAAGNTIYF. The CDR3 nucleotides read TGCGCCAGCAGCTCAACAGGGACCGCGGCTGGAAACACCATATATTTT.

This clonotype was counted a few times. J is TRBJ1-3 and V is TRBV29-1, with D hard to call. Germline-derived CDR1 and CDR2 are SQVTM and ANQGSEA. V lost 4 bases and J 0 bases, leaving 7 bases between the germline ends. The CDR3 is 13 residues long. CDR3 sequence: CSVAVSSGNTIYF. The CDR3 DNA follows: TGCAGCGTTGCCGTAAGCTCTGGAAACACCATATATTTT.

In this sample, this clonotype turned up many times. The CDR3 is CASSQILTRDRDVKLFF. DNA of the CDR3: TGCGCCAGCAGCCAAATCCTCACCCGTGACAGGGACGTAAAACTGTTTTTT. The chain is built from TRBV4-1 and TRBJ1-4; 7 bases agree with TRBD1. This CDR3 spans 17 amino acids. The V and J ends lost 2 bases and 10 bases, in that order; junction bases with no gene match: 16. Germline CDR1 reads MGHRA; CDR2 reads YSYEKL.

In this sample, this clonotype turned up many times. The rearrangement links TRBV4-1 to TRBJ1-6; D is uncertain. Germline values: CDR1 MGHRA, CDR2 YSYEKL. This CDR3 is built from 16 residues. V shed 3 bases and J shed 7 bases, with 16 bases lying between them. The CDR3, as DNA: TGCGCCAGCAGCCAGAGGGAGGCCCAAAAGAATTCACCCCTCCACTTT. Translated: CASSQREAQKNSPLHF.

This sequence joins TRBV20-1 and TRBJ2-7; 8 nucleotides agree with TRBD1. Germline V gives CDR1 DFQATT, CDR2 SNEGSKA (reference sequence). This CDR3 is built from 15 residues. Germline trimming cut 2 bases from V and 5 bases from J; bases unmatched to any gene: 11. CDR3 in DNA: TGCAGTGCTAGACCCCTCCAGGGGGCCACCCACGAGCAGTACTTC. It yields the protein CSARPLQGATHEQYF.

The chain is built from TRBV5-1 and TRBJ2-1, with D possibly TRBD1 on 6 matching bases. With 5 bases removed from V and 5 bases from J, the gap between germline ends came to 20 bases. The CDR3 has 16 residues. CDR1 and CDR2 from the germline V gene are SGHRS and YFSETQ. CDR3 loop: CASRPTRDRTDNEQFF. The CDR3 DNA is TGCGCCAGCAGACCGACTCGCGACAGGACAGACAATGAGCAGTTCTTC.

This clonotype was picked up a small number of times. The rearrangement links TRBV29-1 to TRBJ2-7; no definite D call. This CDR3 region has 12 residues. Between the trimmed V and J ends, which lost 5 bases and 0 bases, there was a span of 8 bases. Germline CDR1 is SQVTM and CDR2 is ANQGSEA. In DNA form, the CDR3 reads TGCAGCGTTTCACTCAACTCCTACGAGCAGTACTTC. It specifies CSVSLNSYEQYF.

The chain joins TRBV28 to TRBJ2-3; D possibly matches TRBD1 or TRBD2 (5 bases each). CDR1 is MDHEN, CDR2 SYDVKM, per germline. V lost 1 base and J lost 3, with 8 bases in between. The CDR3 runs 14 residues. CDR3 coding DNA: TGTGCCAGCAGTTTATCCGGGGCAACAGATACGCAGTATTTT. Its protein is CASSLSGATDTQYF.

V usage is TRBV29-1 and J usage is TRBJ2-2, with TRBD2 matching over 7 bases. J was trimmed by 7 bases and V by 4 bases; bases with no gene match: 9. The germline V gene encodes CDR1 SQVTM and CDR2 ANQGSEA. CDR3 size: 14 residues. The CDR3 here is CSVGIGGGSGELFF. Here the CDR3 DNA reads TGCAGCGTTGGTATCGGCGGGGGTAGCGGGGAGCTGTTTTTT.

This clonotype was seen a few times. The V and J genes are TRBV6-5 and TRBJ2-5, with D perhaps TRBD1 (6 bases). The CDR3 totals 15 residues. V was pared by 4 bases and J by 0 bases, with 12 bases between. Per germline, CDR1 MNHEY and CDR2 SVGAGI. The CDR3 loop is CASSFGTPNQETQYF. Written as DNA, the CDR3 is TGTGCCAGCAGTTTCGGGACACCTAACCAAGAGACCCAGTACTTC.

This clonotype has just a few counts. The chain is built from TRBV27 and TRBJ2-3, with 8 bases lining up with TRBD2. Germline-derived CDR1 and CDR2 are MNHEY and SMNVEV (reference sequence). V dropped 6 bases and J dropped 9; count of bases not matched to a gene: 5. The CDR3 contains 12 residues. The CDR3 protein is CASRGGRRTQYF. The CDR3 nucleotides are TGTGCCAGCAGGGGCGGGAGGCGGACGCAGTATTTT.

This clonotype was seen repeatedly, ten times or more. The chain recombines TRBV12-3 or TRBV12-4 with TRBJ1-4; no reliable D call. The CDR3 has 13 amino acids. V lost 3 bases and J 3 bases, leaving 5 bases between the germline ends. CDR3 region: CASSFGPNEKLFF. CDR3 in DNA: TGTGCCAGCAGTTTCGGGCCTAATGAAAAACTGTTTTTT.

Many counts were recorded for this clonotype. V is TRBV4-2 and J is TRBJ2-3; D perhaps matches TRBD2 (6 bases). The germline gives CDR1 LGHNA, CDR2 YNFKEQ. CDR3 size: 15 residues. Trimming took off 1 base at V and 1 base at J, with 9 bases between the two ends. CDR3 bases: TGTGCCAGCAGCCAAGGGGTAGCGGGCACAGATACGCAGTATTTT. Protein sequence: CASSQGVAGTDTQYF.